The TCR beta chain under discussion was sequenced for a study of CD8 T cells in Susac syndrome (dated by TCRdb to about 2019). Regarding the research as a whole: Whether CD8+ T cell activation and differentiation in Susac syndrome was antigen driven was tested using repertoire sequencing. Clonality of the CD8+ T cell repertoire was compared between over 10 healthy donors, approximately 14 Susac syndrome patients and under 16 multiple sclerosis patients.

According to the germline V gene (reference sequence), CDR1 reads MNHEY and CDR2 reads SMNVEV. Trimmed from V: 5 bases; trimmed from J: 1 base; junction bases lacking a gene match: 7. The CDR3 contains 15 residues, cysteine and phenylalanine counted. Just the 45-base CDR3 DNA is kept, in frame starting at base 1. The paper's findings and limits, for the study overall: The number of individuals in the TCR sequencing and HLA analysis was acknowledged as relatively small.

High-throughput TCR beta sequencing profiled peripheral blood CD8+ and CD4+ T cells from healthy donors, Susac syndrome patients and multiple sclerosis patients. Healthy donors were included as age- and sex-matched controls. CD8+ TEMRA cells were enriched by FACS, while bulk CD8+ and CD4+ T cells were purified by magnetic negative isolation. Blood was collected in EDTA tubes and processed within 24 hours, with PBMCs isolated through density gradient centrifugation. PBMCs destined for TCR sequencing were cryopreserved in liquid nitrogen and later thawed in a 37 °C water bath. The sorted or isolated CD4+, CD8+ and CD8+ TEMRA cells reached a purity of at least 90%. As concerns this clonotype: No antigen is known for it. No base quality values were provided; no much bigger clone lies one nucleotide off.

RNA was extracted using the RNeasy kit, and roughly 0.5 to 1 ug of the RNA was reverse transcribed with random hexamers. The immunoSEQ multiplex PCR assay, which covers 54 Vbeta and 13 Jbeta segments, was used to amplify TCR beta CDR3 regions. Bias from PCR amplification was corrected by using a synthetic template baseline for primer optimization and for computational correction. In the source study's methods: Reads were assigned to V, D and J genes according to IMGT and analyzed in immunoSEQ Analyzer, with only productive sequences retained. To calculate clonality, Shannon entropy was normalized by log2 of the number of productive unique sequences and then subtracted from one. For each patient and control, public and private clones were evaluated within the 100 most prevalent clones. Clones were defined as Susac-specific when absent from the healthy and MS cohorts, from about a thousand published viral clones and from other ImmuneACCESS disease sequences. TCRdb handled the public reads itself, with Q25 trimming in fastp and clone calling in MiXCR, and kept productive beta chains. Rows matching on CDR3 protein sequence are summarized as one entry with the most common DNA and genes. The V and J calls were determined by TCRdb, not by the authors. The sample table records about 80,000 distinct CDR3 sequences; around 94% of these occur just once. The top ten constitute 0.26% of the sample.

The TCR comes from a human donor in good health. Rearrangement joined TRBV27 to TRBJ1-1, with 7 bases in between that match TRBD1. Sequenced material: CD8+ T cells from PBMCs. The CDR3 region: CASSTLGGANTEAFF. Here is the DNA: TGTGCCAGCAGTACCCTAGGGGGCGCGAACACTGAAGCTTTCTTT.